This entry lists 10 T cell receptor beta chains sequenced from one sample in a study of blood T cell repertoires in COVID-19. The method was immunoSEQ multiplex PCR; TCRdb's version includes in-frame clones alone and lacks a portion of them. This sample carries roughly 190,000 clones, 85% to 90% of them seen once, and the ten largest clones take 20% to 25%. The specimen sequenced was PBMCs or T cells enriched from blood (not recorded which). The receptors here all came from a woman in her thirties or forties in a cohort exposed to, infected with or recovered from COVID-19 (not recorded which).

This chain links TRBV13 with TRBJ1-5; no clear D gene. The ends were cut back, 3 bases at V and 3 bases at J, with 9 bases in the middle. Germline CDR1 PRHDT, CDR2 FYEKMQ (reference sequence). The CDR3 consists of 14 residues. The DNA for the CDR3 is TGTGCCAGCAGCTTGTCCGGGTTCAATCAGCCCCAGCATTTT. As protein: CASSLSGFNQPQHF.

This clone has just a few counts. This sequence joins TRBV11-2 and TRBJ1-6, with D maybe TRBD1 (6 bases). The V end was cut by 3 bases, the J end by 14 bases, with 14 bases between. CDR3 size: 13 residues. Germline loops: CDR1 SGHAT, CDR2 FQNNGV. The CDR3 DNA sequence: TGTGCCAGCAGCTTCGCAGGGGCCGGGGCCCTCCACTTT. It encodes CASSFAGAGALHF.

V gene TRBV10-3 combines with J gene TRBJ1-6, with D tentatively TRBD1 (5 bases). CDR1 and CDR2 from the germline V gene are ENHRY and SYGVKD. There are 16 residues in the CDR3. V dropped 6 bases and J dropped 8 bases, with 20 bases sitting between them. CDR3 in DNA: TGTGCCATCAGGTCCCGACAAGGGAGGGGAGATTCACCCCTCCACTTT. Translating gives CAIRSRQGRGDSPLHF.

In this sample, this clone turned up once. This chain joins TRBV3-1 (or the pseudogene TRBV3-2) and TRBJ2-5; D unclear. The CDR3 has 14 residues. V lost 0 bases, J lost 5 bases, and 10 bases lay in between. Germline V gives CDR1 LGHDT, CDR2 YNNKEL (reference sequence). The CDR3 DNA sequence: TGTGCCAGCAGCCAAGATTCGTCCAGGGAGACCCAGTACTTC. Translated: CASSQDSSRETQYF.

This chain connects TRBV10-3 to TRBJ1-5; D ambiguous. This CDR3 region has 14 residues. The V end lost 0 bases, the J end lost 5 bases, and 8 bases lay between the germline ends. Germline-derived CDR1 and CDR2 are ENHRY and SYGVKD. The CDR3 reads CAISESPDYQPQHF. The CDR3 DNA reads as TGTGCCATCAGTGAGTCGCCAGACTATCAGCCCCAGCATTTT.

This sequence joins TRBV3-1 (or the pseudogene TRBV3-2) and TRBJ1-2, with a weak D call TRBD1 (6 bases). The CDR3 has 15 amino acids. Germline assignment: CDR1 LGHDT and CDR2 YNNKEL (reference sequence). V lost 0 bases, J lost 9 bases, and 17 bases lay in between. This CDR3 reads CASSQDPGGSRSYTF. DNA of the CDR3: TGTGCCAGCAGCCAAGATCCGGGGGGCAGTCGGAGCTACACCTTC.

The chain employs TRBV4-1 and TRBJ1-5; D remains unclear. V lost 6 bases to trimming and J lost 4 bases, with 10 bases between them. This CDR3 has 13 residues. The germline gives CDR1 MGHRA, CDR2 YSYEKL. CDR3 residues: CASSRSGNQPQHF. The CDR3 bases are TGCGCCAGCAGTCGTTCAGGTAATCAGCCCCAGCATTTT.

This sequence joins TRBV18 and TRBJ2-5, with D possibly being TRBD1 (5 bases). Germline CDR1 reads KGHSH; CDR2 reads LQKENI. CDR3 length equals 16 residues. Trimming removed 2 bases from V and 3 bases from J, with 16 bases in between. This CDR3 is CASSPESGRAKETQYF. The CDR3 DNA sequence: TGTGCCAGCTCACCAGAGTCGGGCAGGGCGAAAGAGACCCAGTACTTC. The complete variable domain, with remaining parts taken from reference TRBV18 and TRBJ2-5, reads NAGVMQNPRHLVRRRGQEARLRCSPMKGHSHVYWYRQLPEEGLKFMVYLQKENIIDESGMPKERFSAEFPKEGPSILRIQQVVRGDSAAYFCASSPESGRAKETQYFGPGTRLLVL.

The sample holds one count of this clone. V gene TRBV2 combines with J gene TRBJ1-4; D perhaps matches TRBD1 (5 bases). CDR1 and CDR2 (germline): SNHLY, FYNNEI. The CDR3 is 14 amino acids. V was trimmed by 8 bases and J by 0 bases, leaving 10 bases between them. The CDR3 loop reads CASGGAATNEKLFF. DNA for the CDR3: TGTGCCAGCGGAGGGGCAGCAACTAATGAAAAACTGTTTTTT.

The chain uses TRBV9 and TRBJ2-2, with 8 positions matching TRBD2. The CDR3 extends over 15 amino acids. In germline, CDR1 is SGDLS, CDR2 YYNGEE. The V segment lost 4 bases and the J segment 4 bases; nucleotides outside the gene matches: 6. This CDR3 reads CASSSRLASTGELFF. The DNA of the CDR3 is TGTGCCAGCAGCTCCCGACTAGCGAGCACCGGGGAGCTGTTTTTT.